Below are 28 T cell receptor beta chains sequenced from a single sample in a study of shared clonotypes between healthy human individuals. Method: immunoSEQ multiplex PCR; TCRdb's copy keeps in-frame clones and lacks some. The sample contains 2 million to 3 million clones, about 92% of which appear only once. Sequencing was carried out using naive CD4+ T cells sorted from blood. Subset specified: CD45RA+ positively selected. These receptors all stem from a man between 18 and 35 years old in good health.

Concerning this clone: Other DNA sequences in the sample encode the same CDR3. This chain joins TRBV7-2 and TRBJ1-1, with a weak D call TRBD1 (6 bases). This CDR3 has 14 residues. V was cut by 4 bases and J by 0 bases, with 9 bases left in between. CDR1 is SGHTA, CDR2 FQGNSA, per germline. CDR3 bases: TGTGCCAGCAGCTCCAGGGGCATGAACACTGAAGCTTTCTTT. Translation gives CASSSRGMNTEAFF.

This chain uses TRBV5-1 with TRBJ2-1, with no clear D. Trimming took off 0 bases at V and 3 bases at J, with 10 bases between the two ends. The CDR3 is 15 amino acids. The germline V gene encodes CDR1 SGHRS and CDR2 YFSETQ. CDR3 DNA: TGCGCCAGCAGCTTGGGCCAGATGGGCTACAATGAGCAGTTCTTC. Translation gives CASSLGQMGYNEQFF. Complete variable domain (other parts from reference TRBV5-1 and TRBJ2-1): KAGVTQTPRYLIKTRGQQVTLSCSPISGHRSVSWYQQTPGQGLQFLFEYFSETQRNKGNFPGRFSGRQFSNSRSEMNVSTLELGDSALYLCASSLGQMGYNEQFFGPGTRLTVL.

This clone was counted a few times. The CDR3 DNA reads TGTGCCTGGAGTAAACGGGGACAGGGAAATAATGAAAAACTGTTTTTT. Its protein is CAWSKRGQGNNEKLFF. The gene calls are TRBV30 and TRBJ1-4; 9 nucleotides match TRBD1. Germline V lookup: CDR1 GTSNPN, CDR2 SVGIG (reference sequence). J lost 4 bases, V lost 2 bases, and 8 bases had no gene match. The CDR3 consists of 16 residues.

The rearrangement links TRBV5-1 to TRBJ2-3, with 9 bases aligning to TRBD1. Germline V gene lookup returns CDR1 SGHRS and CDR2 YFSETQ. The CDR3 spans 16 residues. V gave up 0 bases and J gave up 4 bases; unmatched junction bases: 6. Here the CDR3 DNA reads TGCGCCAGCAGCTTGGTAGGGACAGGGCTGGCAGATACGCAGTATTTT. It specifies CASSLVGTGLADTQYF.

To note about this clone: The same CDR3 can be traced to other DNA sequences in this sample. The gene calls are TRBV6-6 and TRBJ2-7; D is unresolved. Germline lookup yields CDR1 MNHNY and CDR2 SVGAGI (reference sequence). V was trimmed by 0 bases and J by 1 base, leaving 4 bases between them. The CDR3 spans 13 residues. DNA for the CDR3: TGTGCCAGCAGTTACTCGGGTTCCTACGAGCAGTACTTC. Protein product: CASSYSGSYEQYF.

This clone is a singleton in its sample. Additional DNA sequences in this sample encode the identical CDR3. The J gene is TRBJ2-5, the V gene TRBV5-1; D gene ambiguous. Between the trimmed V and J ends, which lost 1 base and 1 base, there was a span of 5 bases. CDR3 length equals 13 residues. Germline values: CDR1 SGHRS, CDR2 YFSETQ. The CDR3 DNA sequence: TGCGCCAGCAGCTTGCCCAGCCAAGAGACCCAGTACTTC. This translates into CASSLPSQETQYF.

This clone was detected once. Other DNA sequences from this sample encode an identical CDR3 as well. The rearrangement uses TRBV7-2 and TRBJ2-3; no clear D. Deletions cut 1 base from V and 0 bases from J, with 5 bases between. There are 14 residues in the CDR3. Germline CDR1 reads SGHTA; CDR2 reads FQGNSA. The CDR3 nucleotides are TGTGCCAGCAGCTTAGTCGGGAGCACAGATACGCAGTATTTT. Its protein is CASSLVGSTDTQYF.

Only one count was recorded for this clone. Likely a read error: the CDR3 ends without its conserved phenylalanine or tryptophan. This chain links TRBV6-5 with TRBJ2-7; D remains ambiguous. Trimming left V 6 bases short and J 5 bases short, with 11 bases between. The germline V gene encodes CDR1 MNHEY and CDR2 SVGAGI. This CDR3 comprises 12 residues. CDR3 bases: TGTGCCAGCAGACGCGGCAATCACGAGCAGTACCTC. Residues: CASRRGNHEQYL.

The chain uses TRBV30 and TRBJ2-7; 11 nucleotides agree with TRBD2. With 0 bases clipped from V and 8 bases from J, the junction kept 9 bases outside the gene matches. CDR1 is GTSNPN and CDR2 is SVGIG in the germline V gene (reference sequence). The CDR3 totals 15 residues. The chain's CDR3 is CAWSVLRSSGGQQYF. In DNA form, the CDR3 reads TGTGCCTGGAGTGTACTTCGTTCTAGCGGGGGGCAGCAGTACTTC.

Comment on this clone: Other DNA sequences in this sample translate to the same CDR3. The rearrangement uses TRBV6-1 and TRBJ1-2; a possible D gene is TRBD1 (6 bases). Per the germline V gene, CDR1 is MNHNS and CDR2 is SASEGT. Trimming left V 6 bases short and J 1 base short, with 9 bases between. The CDR3 extends over 13 amino acids. The CDR3 region is CASRQGGNYGYTF. The DNA for the CDR3 is TGTGCCAGCAGACAGGGAGGTAACTATGGCTACACCTTC.

The chain recombines TRBV11-2 with TRBJ1-1, with D possibly being TRBD1 (5 bases). Germline-derived CDR1 and CDR2 are SGHAT and FQNNGV. CDR3 length: 14 residues. Trimming removed 0 bases from V and 6 bases from J, with 11 bases in between. In DNA, the CDR3 is TGTGCCAGCAGCTTAGACAGGGTAATCTCTGAAGCTTTCTTT. Translated, it gives CASSLDRVISEAFF.

The chain is built from TRBV7-2 and TRBJ2-1; D unresolved. This CDR3 comprises 15 residues. Germline loops: CDR1 SGHTA, CDR2 FQGNSA. Deletions cut 5 bases from V and 2 bases from J, with 13 bases between. CDR3 sequence (DNA): TGTGCCAGCAGCGCAGCCGCTACTACCTACAATGAGCAGTTCTTC. Residues: CASSAAATTYNEQFF.

The chain uses TRBV21-1 and TRBJ2-7; the tabulated D call, TRBD2, remains unverified against the DNA. TRBV21-1 is an annotated pseudogene. This CDR3 is built from 15 residues. The CDR3 coding sequence is TGTGCCAGCAGCGCAAAAAAGGACTCCTTCTACGAGCAGTACTTC. It is translated as CASSAKKDSFYEQYF.

In its sample, this clone was seen a few times. The chain joins TRBV7-9 to TRBJ1-6; 7 bases agree with TRBD1. The CDR3 runs 15 residues. CDR1 is SEHNR, CDR2 FQNEAQ, per germline (reference sequence). V shed 0 bases and J 9 bases; nucleotides not matched to a gene: 5. CDR3 residues: CASSLAQGGASPLHF. For the CDR3, the DNA is TGTGCCAGCAGCTTAGCGCAGGGGGGAGCTTCACCCCTCCACTTT.

The CDR3 reads CASSMGPGDTQYF. In DNA, the CDR3 is TGTGCCAGTAGTATGGGGCCCGGAGATACGCAGTATTTT. This chain links TRBV19 with TRBJ2-3; D might be TRBD1 (5 bases). The V and J ends lost 3 bases and 5 bases respectively, with 9 bases between them. CDR3 length: 13 residues. Germline CDR1 and CDR2: LNHDA and SQIVND (reference sequence). The complete variable domain, with remaining parts taken from reference TRBV19 and TRBJ2-3, reads DGGITQSPKYLFRKEGQNVTLSCEQNLNHDAMYWYRQDPGQGLRLIYYSQIVNDFQKGDIAEGYSVSREKKESFPLTVTSAQKNPTAFYLCASSMGPGDTQYFGPGTRLTVL.

The rearrangement joins TRBV18 to TRBJ1-2; TRBD1 matches at 11 bases. CDR1 is KGHSH, CDR2 LQKENI, per germline. Losses at the gene ends were 3 bases for V and 4 bases for J; bases not matched to a gene: 7. This CDR3 contains 16 residues. CDR3 in DNA: TGTGCCAGCTCACCTGGGACAGGGGGAAGCTCCTATGGCTACACCTTC. It codes for CASSPGTGGSSYGYTF.

The rearrangement joins TRBV5-4 to TRBJ2-2, with 9 bases lining up with TRBD1. Germline-derived CDR1 and CDR2 are SGHNT and YYREEE (reference sequence). The CDR3 is 16 amino acids. V shed 4 bases, J shed 4 bases, and the junction held 8 bases outside the gene matches. CDR3 protein: CASSRPGTGSTGELFF. CDR3 in DNA: TGTGCCAGCAGCAGACCCGGGACAGGGTCCACCGGGGAGCTGTTTTTT.

The rearrangement joins TRBV6-1 to TRBJ2-3, with D tentatively TRBD1 (5 bases). V dropped 3 bases and J dropped 4 bases, with 11 bases sitting between them. Germline CDR1 reads MNHNS; CDR2 reads SASEGT. The CDR3 runs to 14 residues. This CDR3 is CASSDRARSDTQYF. Written as DNA, the CDR3 is TGTGCCAGCAGTGACAGGGCTCGGTCAGATACGCAGTATTTT.

As regards this clone: Other DNA sequences within the sample encode an identical CDR3. In nucleotides, the CDR3 is TGTGCCAGCAGTGAAAGGGGATATGGCTACACCTTC. Translated, it gives CASSERGYGYTF. The V and J genes are TRBV6-1 and TRBJ1-2, with a tentative D call TRBD1 (5 bases). Germline V gene data show CDR1 as MNHNS and CDR2 as SASEGT. V lost 2 bases to trimming and J lost 5 bases, with 6 bases between them. The CDR3 length is 12 residues.

The CDR3 sequence: CASSQIAGGGEQYF. CDR3 in DNA: TGTGCCAGCAGCCAGATAGCGGGAGGAGGAGAGCAGTACTTC. The V call is TRBV7-2, the J call TRBJ2-7; 10 nucleotides line up with TRBD2. The germline V gene encodes CDR1 SGHTA and CDR2 FQGNSA. The CDR3 length is 14 residues. V was clipped by 5 bases and J by 7 bases; unmatched bases: 8.

The V call is TRBV6-1, the J call TRBJ2-7; 10 bases are shared with TRBD1. The CDR3 sequence is 15 residues long. J lost 7 bases, V lost 3 bases, and 9 bases had no gene match. CDR1 is MNHNS, CDR2 SASEGT, per germline. The CDR3 sequence: CASSDPGQGKWEQYF. Written as DNA, the CDR3 is TGTGCCAGCAGTGACCCGGGACAGGGGAAATGGGAGCAGTACTTC.

The chain links TRBV2 to TRBJ2-2; TRBD2 matches 7 bases. V lost 11 bases and J lost 6; bases outside the gene matches: 6. This CDR3 contains 12 residues. The germline V gene encodes CDR1 SNHLY and CDR2 FYNNEI. CDR3 protein: CAGGSGPGELFF. The CDR3 DNA reads as TGTGCCGGGGGTAGCGGGCCCGGGGAGCTGTTTTTT.

The chain joins TRBV23-1 to TRBJ1-6, with a weak D call TRBD1 (6 bases). TRBV23-1 is identified as an open reading frame with a role that is uncertain. The CDR3 is 16 residues long. The germline V and J ends were trimmed by 2 bases and 10 bases, with 18 bases remaining between them. In DNA form, the CDR3 reads TGCGCCAGCAGTCAACCTACAGGGAATGCGATCTCACCCCTCCACTTT. Protein product: CASSQPTGNAISPLHF.

The rearrangement links TRBV19 to TRBJ1-5, with a possible D match to TRBD1 (5 bases). CDR3 size: 16 residues. V was clipped by 3 bases and J by 0 bases, with 12 bases between them. CDR1 and CDR2 from the germline V gene are LNHDA and SQIVND (reference sequence). In nucleotides, the CDR3 is TGTGCCAGTAGTATTCTTGGGGGATATAGCAATCAGCCCCAGCATTTT. Its translation: CASSILGGYSNQPQHF.

On this clone itself: Other DNA sequences from this sample encode an identical CDR3 as well. The chain links TRBV6-5 to TRBJ1-5; 7 bases match TRBD1. This CDR3 has 15 amino acids. After removal of 6 bases from V and 0 bases from J, the junction contained 5 bases not matched to a gene. Germline CDR1 MNHEY, CDR2 SVGAGI. CDR3 residues: CASRRDSFSNQPQHF. The CDR3 DNA reads TGTGCCAGCAGACGGGACAGTTTTAGCAATCAGCCCCAGCATTTT.

This chain links TRBV20-1 with TRBJ2-3; D remains ambiguous. The CDR3 has 10 residues. Germline CDR1 DFQATT, CDR2 SNEGSKA (reference sequence). Deletions cut 7 bases from V and 4 bases from J, with 6 bases between. The CDR3 spells CSVGADTQYF. DNA of the CDR3: TGCAGTGTTGGGGCAGATACGCAGTATTTT.

V is TRBV4-1 and J is TRBJ2-7; TRBD2 agrees at 10 bases. CDR1 and CDR2 from the germline V gene are MGHRA and YSYEKL. Trimming removed 3 bases from V and 5 bases from J; junction bases left unmatched: 10. The CDR3 has 16 residues. CDR3 nucleotide sequence: TGCGCCAGCAGCCAGGGACCGGGACTAGCGTTCGACGAGCAGTACTTC. This gives the protein CASSQGPGLAFDEQYF.

Comment on this clone: Other nucleotide sequences from this sample produce the same CDR3. The J gene is TRBJ2-3, the V gene TRBV5-4, with 11 bases lining up with TRBD2. The trim removed 1 base at V and 2 bases at J, leaving 3 bases unmatched. This CDR3 has 16 amino acids. Looked up from germline, CDR1 is SGHNT and CDR2 is YYREEE (reference sequence). CDR3 DNA: TGTGCCAGCAGCTTGTTAGCGGGAGGGAACACAGATACGCAGTATTTT. Translated, it gives CASSLLAGGNTDTQYF.